The entry below describes one T cell receptor beta chain. Its antigen is unknown. Profiled with immunoSEQ multiplex PCR; TCRdb holds only in-frame clones, not every one. In the table there are around 60,000 clones, roughly four fifths of which are singletons. V was clipped by 5 bases and J by 2 bases, with 11 bases between them. This CDR3 comprises 14 residues. CDR1 and CDR2 (germline): LNHDA, SQIVND (reference sequence). This sample is drawn from a study of radiation and T cells in renal cell carcinoma. General study points: From baseline, blood top tumor clonotypes peaked at 2 weeks post-radiation.

Time point meaning: blood 2 weeks post-SBRT. Treatment of the sample: 15 Gy SBRT to primary tumor, nephrectomy 4 weeks later. Radiation-treated patients gave blood at baseline, week 2 and week 4. The sequence derives from a man in his 60s with renal cell carcinoma. This chain joins TRBV19 and TRBJ2-3; D is unclear. The sample was blood, taken from a patient whose treatment included radiotherapy and nephrectomy. Here the CDR3 reads CASSWGSLTDTQYF. The CDR3 nucleotides are TGTGCCAGTAGTTGGGGTTCGCTCACAGATACGCAGTATTTT.